This TCR beta chain is from a study of T-cell reconstitution after alpha-beta-depleted transplantation in children. V lost 4 bases and J 3 bases, leaving 16 bases between the germline ends. In germline, CDR1 is SQVTM, CDR2 ANQGSEA. The CDR3 totals 14 residues. Study-level points and caveats: Two months or so post-transplant, alpha-beta T cells reportedly derived from several hundred expanded graft clones.

Preparation of the TCRbeta library used unique molecular identifiers. TCRdb ran MiXCR on the PCR reads and lists one entry per CDR3 protein. The sample includes fewer than 1 million distinct CDR3 sequences, 16% of them seen just once. This clonotype was observed at least ten times. Its antigen is still unknown. The gene calls are TRBV29-1 and TRBJ2-7; D is possibly TRBD1 (6 bases). Material: PBMCs, mostly from graft donor cells, obtained 360 days after TCRalphabeta/CD19-depleted stem cell transplant. The receptor comes from a male patient younger than 18 who had a stem cell transplant for acute lymphoblastic leukemia, so the T cells may come from the graft donor. As DNA, the CDR3 is TGCAGCGTTGTAGGGGGTAGGGGAGACTACGAGCAGTACTTC. It encodes CSVVGGRGDYEQYF.